The 10 T cell receptor beta chains below come from one sample, sequenced in a study of shared clonotypes between healthy human individuals. TCRdb's table, derived via immunoSEQ multiplex PCR, lists solely in-frame clones and lacks some. Of about 800,000 clones in the sample, about 97% are singletons; the top ten hold about 0.21%. Naive CD8 cells, CD45RO-negative and positively selected for CCR7, excluded terminally differentiated effector memory CD45RA+ cells. Input material: naive CD8+ T cells sorted from blood. These receptor sequences come from a man aged 30 to 45 in good health.

The rearrangement links TRBV29-1 to TRBJ1-2; weak D call: TRBD1 (5 bases). Germline V lookup: CDR1 SQVTM, CDR2 ANQGSEA. This CDR3 has 14 residues. Trimming removed 4 bases from V and 4 bases from J, with 16 bases in between. The CDR3 loop is CSVVSWDRGYGYTF. DNA of the CDR3: TGCAGCGTTGTTAGCTGGGACCGGGGCTATGGCTACACCTTC.

The V gene is TRBV4-1, the J gene TRBJ1-2, with D possibly TRBD1 on 5 matching bases. CDR3 size: 14 residues. V shed 2 bases and J shed 6 bases, with 13 bases lying between them. Germline V gene lookup returns CDR1 MGHRA and CDR2 YSYEKL. In DNA, the CDR3 is TGCGCCAGCAGCCAACCCAAGGGGATTCATGGCTACACCTTC. Translation: CASSQPKGIHGYTF.

The rearrangement joins TRBV27 to TRBJ1-5; no clear D gene. There are 14 residues in the CDR3. Germline CDR1 is MNHEY and CDR2 is SMNVEV (reference sequence). V lost 2 bases to trimming and J lost 3 bases, with 8 bases between them. CDR3 sequence (DNA): TGTGCCAGCAGTTTAATAGCGACCAATCAGCCCCAGCATTTT. Encoded protein: CASSLIATNQPQHF.

In this sample, this clone turned up once. The V gene is TRBV7-6, the J gene TRBJ2-1; 8 nucleotides agree with TRBD2. V gave up 2 bases and J gave up 7 bases; unmatched junction bases: 7. CDR1 and CDR2 (germline): SGHVS, FNYEAQ. The CDR3 extends over 15 amino acids. CDR3 sequence (DNA): TGTGCCAGCAGCTTAATAACGGGAGGGCCGAATGAGCAGTTCTTC. This sequence encodes CASSLITGGPNEQFF. The full variable domain, completed using reference TRBV7-6 and TRBJ2-1, is GAGVSQSPRYKVTKRGQDVALRCDPISGHVSLYWYRQALGQGPEFLTYFNYEAQQDKSGLPNDRFSAERPEGSISTLTIQRTEQRDSAMYRCASSLITGGPNEQFFGPGTRLTVL.

The chain links TRBV11-2 to TRBJ2-7, with 9 bases identical to TRBD1. Germline CDR1 SGHAT, CDR2 FQNNGV. V dropped 6 bases and J dropped 1; count of bases not matched to a gene: 7. The CDR3 contains 15 residues. This CDR3 is CASRPWGTGSYEQYF. The CDR3 nucleotides read TGTGCCAGCAGGCCTTGGGGGACAGGGTCCTACGAGCAGTACTTC.

This chain links TRBV2 with TRBJ2-5, with D possibly matching TRBD2 (6 bases). Looked up from germline, CDR1 is SNHLY and CDR2 is FYNNEI. V lost 8 bases and J 3 bases, leaving 22 bases between the germline ends. The CDR3 totals 16 residues. CDR3 nucleotide sequence: TGTGCCAGCGAATTTGGCGTTAGCGGCCTTAAAGAGACCCAGTACTTC. Amino acid sequence: CASEFGVSGLKETQYF.

CDR3 loop: CASGQEKETQYF. The CDR3 region has the DNA TGTGCCAGCGGGCAAGAGAAAGAGACCCAGTACTTC. This sequence joins TRBV27 and TRBJ2-5; no definite D call. CDR1 and CDR2 (germline): MNHEY, SMNVEV (reference sequence). The CDR3 totals 12 residues. V lost 8 bases to trimming and J lost 3 bases, with 10 bases between them.

This chain links TRBV29-1 with TRBJ2-7; D is perhaps TRBD1 (6 bases). The germline V gene has CDR1 SQVTM and CDR2 ANQGSEA. The V end was cut by 7 bases, the J end by 0 bases, with 13 bases between. The CDR3 has 13 amino acids. Here the CDR3 DNA reads TGCAGCGCTCGGACAGAGAGCTCCTACGAGCAGTACTTC. Translated: CSARTESSYEQYF.

The V gene is TRBV27, the J gene TRBJ2-7; D is undetermined. Per germline, CDR1 MNHEY and CDR2 SMNVEV (reference sequence). V dropped 2 bases and J dropped 0 bases, with 8 bases sitting between them. This CDR3 spans 14 amino acids. The CDR3, as DNA: TGTGCCAGCAGTTTAGGTTTTAGCTCCTACGAGCAGTACTTC. It codes for CASSLGFSSYEQYF.

V gene TRBV29-1 combines with J gene TRBJ1-3, with no clear D. Trimming stripped 7 bases from V and 2 bases from J, with 9 bases between. This CDR3 is built from 12 residues. Germline V gene data show CDR1 as SQVTM and CDR2 as ANQGSEA. The CDR3, as DNA: TGCAGCGCTTCTGACACTGGAAACACCATATATTTT. Residues: CSASDTGNTIYF.